Sequencing of this T cell receptor beta chain was carried out in a study of blood T cell repertoires in COVID-19. CDR3 length: 14 amino acids. Germline CDR1 SGHRS, CDR2 YFSETQ. After removal of 4 bases from V and 4 bases from J, the junction contained 6 bases not matched to a gene. Profiled with immunoSEQ multiplex PCR; TCRdb holds only in-frame clones, not every one. The sample shows 150,000 or so clones, approximately 82% of them seen only once. Sequenced material: peripheral blood. This chain links TRBV5-1 with TRBJ2-3; 7 bases match TRBD1. The TCR was taken from a woman of 80 years or more with acute or convalescent COVID-19. The CDR3 is CASSGTGASDTQYF. CDR3 DNA sequence: TGCGCCAGCAGCGGTACAGGGGCTTCAGATACGCAGTATTTT. Based on the CDR3 plus reference TRBV5-1 and TRBJ2-3, the full variable domain is KAGVTQTPRYLIKTRGQQVTLSCSPISGHRSVSWYQQTPGQGLQFLFEYFSETQRNKGNFPGRFSGRQFSNSRSEMNVSTLELGDSALYLCASSGTGASDTQYFGPGTRLTVL.